This T cell receptor (beta chain) was sequenced in a study of blood T cell repertoires in COVID-19. For the study at large: T cells, B-cell-depleted T cells, or PBMCs provided the cDNA or gDNA that served as material.

Germline V lookup: CDR1 LNHDA, CDR2 SQIVND (reference sequence). The CDR3 has 15 amino acids. V shed 5 bases, J shed 4 bases, and the junction held 7 bases outside the gene matches. Assay: immunoSEQ multiplex PCR; the TCRdb copy retains only in-frame clones and omits some. The sample holds around 51,000 clones; around 86% are singletons and the top ten take 2.5% to 3%. The genes are TRBV19 and TRBJ1-5, with TRBD1 matching over 8 bases. This clonotype was obtained from a woman aged 80 or older with acute or convalescent COVID-19. The sequenced sample consisted of peripheral blood. The CDR3 spells CASSWRQGTNQPQHF. The CDR3 DNA reads TGTGCCAGTAGTTGGAGACAGGGGACTAATCAGCCCCAGCATTTT.